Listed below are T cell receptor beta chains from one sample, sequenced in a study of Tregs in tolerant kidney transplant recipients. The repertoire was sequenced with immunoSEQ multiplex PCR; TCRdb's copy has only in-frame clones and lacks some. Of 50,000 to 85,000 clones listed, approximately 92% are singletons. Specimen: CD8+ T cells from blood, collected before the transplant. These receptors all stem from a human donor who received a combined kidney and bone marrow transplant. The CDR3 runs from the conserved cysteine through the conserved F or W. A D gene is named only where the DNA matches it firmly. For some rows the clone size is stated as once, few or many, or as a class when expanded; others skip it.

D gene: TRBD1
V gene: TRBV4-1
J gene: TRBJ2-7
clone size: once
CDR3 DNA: TGCGCCAGCAGCCACTCCGGGACAGGGCCCTACGAGCAGTACTTC
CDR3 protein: CASSHSGTGPYEQYF

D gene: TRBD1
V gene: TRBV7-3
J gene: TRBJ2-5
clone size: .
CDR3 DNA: TGTGCCAGCAGCGACACAGGGGGCCAAGAGACCCAGTACTTC
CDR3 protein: CASSDTGGQETQYF

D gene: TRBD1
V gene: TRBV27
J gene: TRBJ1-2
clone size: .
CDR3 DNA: TGTGCCAGCAGCTACTCGACAGGGAGCGATGGCTACACCTTC
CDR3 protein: CASSYSTGSDGYTF

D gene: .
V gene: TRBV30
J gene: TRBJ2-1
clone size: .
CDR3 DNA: TGTGCCTGGAGTACAGGTAATGAGCAGTTCTTC
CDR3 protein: CAWSTGNEQFF

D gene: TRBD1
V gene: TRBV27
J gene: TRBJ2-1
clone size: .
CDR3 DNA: TGTGCCAGCAGTTTCCCAGGACAGGGGGGGAACAATGAGCAGTTCTTC
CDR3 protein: CASSFPGQGGNNEQFF

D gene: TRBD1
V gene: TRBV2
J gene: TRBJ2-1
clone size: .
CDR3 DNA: TGTGCCAGCAGTGGGACAGGGGGTGGGGATGAGCAGTTCTTC
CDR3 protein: CASSGTGGGDEQFF

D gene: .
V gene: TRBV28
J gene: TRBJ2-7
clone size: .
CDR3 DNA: TGTGCCAGCAGTTACGGGGATGGGGAGCAGTACTTC
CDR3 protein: CASSYGDGEQYF

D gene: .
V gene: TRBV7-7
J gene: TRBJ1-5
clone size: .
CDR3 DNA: TGTGCCAGCAGCTTAAATCTATCGCCGGGCCCACTAGTATGTGGAAGCAATCAGCCCCAGCATTTT
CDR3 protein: CASSLNLSPGPLVCGSNQPQHF

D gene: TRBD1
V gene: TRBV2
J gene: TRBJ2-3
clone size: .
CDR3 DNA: TGTGCCAGCAGTGGCGACAGGGGCCTCACAGATACGCAGTATTTT
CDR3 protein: CASSGDRGLTDTQYF

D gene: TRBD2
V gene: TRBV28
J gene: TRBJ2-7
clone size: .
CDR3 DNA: TGTGCCAGCAGCTCCGGACTAGCGGGAGGCTACGAGCAGTACTTC
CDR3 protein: CASSSGLAGGYEQYF

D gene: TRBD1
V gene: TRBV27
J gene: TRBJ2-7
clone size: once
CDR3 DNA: TGTGCCAGCAGTACCCGGACAGGGCTAAACGAGCAGTACTTC
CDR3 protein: CASSTRTGLNEQYF

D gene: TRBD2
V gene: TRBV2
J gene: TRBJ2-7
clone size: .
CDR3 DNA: TGTGCCAGCAGTCGCGCATTAGGGAGGGGGCAGTACTTC
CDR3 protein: CASSRALGRGQYF

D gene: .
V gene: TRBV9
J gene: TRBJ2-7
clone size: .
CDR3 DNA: TGTGCCAGCAGCGTCGGAGGCAGGGGTGCCTACGAGCAGTACTTC
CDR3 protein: CASSVGGRGAYEQYF

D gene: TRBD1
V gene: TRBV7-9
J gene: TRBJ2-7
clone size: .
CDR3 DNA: TGTGCCAGCAGCCCCGGGACAGGGTACGAGCAGTACTTC
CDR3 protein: CASSPGTGYEQYF

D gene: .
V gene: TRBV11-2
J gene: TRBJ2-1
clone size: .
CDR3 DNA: TGTGCCAGCAGCTTAGATAGGGCGGGAAACCGGGCCAATGAGCAGTTCTTC
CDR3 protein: CASSLDRAGNRANEQFF

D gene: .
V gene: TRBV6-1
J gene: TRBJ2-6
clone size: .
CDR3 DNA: TGTGCCAGCAGTTCAGACTCTGGGGCCAACGTCCTGACTTTC
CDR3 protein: CASSSDSGANVLTF

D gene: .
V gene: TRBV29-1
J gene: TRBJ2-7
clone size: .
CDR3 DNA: TGCAGCGTTGTCTACCTCTACGAGCAGTACTTC
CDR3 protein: CSVVYLYEQYF

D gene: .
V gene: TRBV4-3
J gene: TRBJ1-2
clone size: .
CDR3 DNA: TGCGCCAGCAGCCTAGCCACACAAGACTATGGCTACACCTTC
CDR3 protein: CASSLATQDYGYTF

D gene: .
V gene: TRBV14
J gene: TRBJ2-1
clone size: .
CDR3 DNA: TGTGCCAGCAGCCAAGATAGCAATGAGCAGTTCTTC
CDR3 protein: CASSQDSNEQFF

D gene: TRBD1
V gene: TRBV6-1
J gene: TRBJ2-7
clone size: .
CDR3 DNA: TGTGCCAGCAGTGGCCAGGGGGCCCAGTACTTC
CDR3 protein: CASSGQGAQYF

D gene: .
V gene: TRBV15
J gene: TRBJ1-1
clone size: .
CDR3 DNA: TGTGCCACCAGCCCTGCCCGGGAGAACACTGAAGCTTTCTTT
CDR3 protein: CATSPARENTEAFF

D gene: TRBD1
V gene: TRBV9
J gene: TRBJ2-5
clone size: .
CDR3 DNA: TGTGCCAGCAGCCCAACGAACAGGGGGCTTGAGACCCAGTACTTC
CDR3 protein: CASSPTNRGLETQYF

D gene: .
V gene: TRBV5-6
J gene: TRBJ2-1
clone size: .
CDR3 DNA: TGTGCCAGCAGCTTCGACAGCTACAATGAGCAGTTCTTC
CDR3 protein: CASSFDSYNEQFF

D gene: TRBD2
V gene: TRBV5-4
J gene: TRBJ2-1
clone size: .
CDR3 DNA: TGTGCCTGTCGGGGGGGCTCCTACAATGAGCAGTTCTTC
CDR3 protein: CACRGGSYNEQFF

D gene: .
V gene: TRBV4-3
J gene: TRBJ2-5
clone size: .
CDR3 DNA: TGCGCCAGCAGCCAAGATTATCGAGAGACCCAGTACTTC
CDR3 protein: CASSQDYRETQYF

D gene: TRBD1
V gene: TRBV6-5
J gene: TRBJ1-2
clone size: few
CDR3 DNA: TGTGCCAGCAGCCCGGGACAGTCCTATGGCTACACCTTC
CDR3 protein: CASSPGQSYGYTF

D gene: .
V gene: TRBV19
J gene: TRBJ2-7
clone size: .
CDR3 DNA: TGTGCCAGTAGTCACCCGACAGGATACTCCTACGAGCAGTACTTC
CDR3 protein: CASSHPTGYSYEQYF

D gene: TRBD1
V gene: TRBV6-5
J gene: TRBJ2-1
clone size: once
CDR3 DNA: TGTGCCAGCAGTTACGGTGCAGGGGGCAATAATGAGCAGTTCTTC
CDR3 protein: CASSYGAGGNNEQFF

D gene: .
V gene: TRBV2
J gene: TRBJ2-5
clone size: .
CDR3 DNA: TGTGCCAGCAGTGACACGGGACACAATCAAGAGACCCAGTACTTC
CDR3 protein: CASSDTGHNQETQYF

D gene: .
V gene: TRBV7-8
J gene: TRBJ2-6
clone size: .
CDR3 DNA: TGTGCCAGCAGCTTGAGGGGGGGAGGGTTATCTGGGGCCAACGTCCTGACTTTC
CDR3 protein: CASSLRGGGLSGANVLTF

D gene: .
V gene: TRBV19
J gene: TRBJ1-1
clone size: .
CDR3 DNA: TGTGCCAGTAGTCCCGAACACGCCGGAGGTGAAGCTTTCTTT
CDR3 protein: CASSPEHAGGEAFF

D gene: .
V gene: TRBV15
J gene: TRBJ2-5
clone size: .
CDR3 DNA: TGTGCCACCAGCAGAGTTAGCAGAGACCAAGAGACCCAGTACTTC
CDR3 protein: CATSRVSRDQETQYF

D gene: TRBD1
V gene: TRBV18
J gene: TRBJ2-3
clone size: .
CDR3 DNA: TGTGCCAGCTCCCTAGTTGGGACAGGGTCCACAGATACGCAGTATTTT
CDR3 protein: CASSLVGTGSTDTQYF

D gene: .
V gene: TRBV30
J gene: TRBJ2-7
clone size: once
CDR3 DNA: TGTGCCTGGGCGGGACCCTACGAGCAGTACTTC
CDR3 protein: CAWAGPYEQYF